The next 19 T cell receptor delta chains were all read from a single sample in a study of Vδ1+ human thymocytes (dated by TCRdb to the late 2010s). These reads were obtained on an Illumina MiSeq. RNA was extracted with the RNeasy mini kit and reverse transcribed using Superscript III. CDR3 amplicons were produced by multiplex PCR using pooled V-gene forward primers and a constant-region reverse primer with Illumina adaptor overhangs. After TCRdb called clones again from the public reads with CATT, rows with identical DNA were merged. The sample yields over 65,000 delta-chain clones; around 32% were counted once. The ten largest account for more than 0.25% of the sample. These receptors have no identified antigens. Broader findings and caveats from the paper: Unlike the oligoclonal repertoires in peripheral blood, the thymic TRG and TRD repertoires appeared highly polyclonal, with Gaussian CDR3 length distributions.

The sequencing input was Vdelta1+ gamma-delta thymocytes from the thymus. The cell subset or site label, as the study defines it: FACS-sorted CD3+ TCRalphabeta- TCRVdelta1+ TCRVdelta2- thymocytes. The receptor source for this set is a boy under three years old who had congenital heart surgery.

As to this clone: Within the sample, other DNA sequences also encode this same CDR3. The gene calls are TRDV2 and TRDJ1, with TRDD3 matching over 7 bases. The CDR3 has 17 residues. Germline CDR1 GEAIGNYY, CDR2 EKD. J lost 0 bases, V lost 0 bases, and 9 bases had no gene match. In nucleotides, the CDR3 is TGTGCCTGTGACACCTCTGAGGGGGGGATGTACACCGATAAACTCATCTTT. Translating it yields CACDTSEGGMYTDKLIF.

This sequence joins TRDV1 and TRDJ1; no clear D. This CDR3 spans 23 amino acids. CDR1 is TSWWSYY and CDR2 is QGS in the germline V gene. V shed 5 bases and J shed 0 bases, with 37 bases lying between them. The CDR3 region is CALGSWTPNGYRRTSRHTDKLIF. In nucleotides, the CDR3 is TGTGCTCTTGGGTCATGGACCCCCAATGGCTATCGCCGCACATCAAGGCACACCGATAAACTCATCTTT.

This clone showed up just a few times. The chain uses TRDV1 and TRDJ1; TRDD3 aligns across 7 bases. The V and J ends lost 3 bases and 7 bases, in that order; junction bases with no gene match: 20. CDR1 and CDR2 from the germline V gene are TSWWSYY and QGS. The CDR3 is 18 residues long. CDR3 in DNA: TGTGCTCTTGGGGACCATGGAACTACTGGGGATCGGTGGTTTAAACTCATCTTT. Residues: CALGDHGTTGDRWFKLIF.

The chain recombines TRDV2 with TRDJ1; 11 positions match TRDD3. The V gene's germline CDR1 is GEAIGNYY and CDR2 EKD. Trimming took 5 bases from V and 9 from J; bases not matched to a gene: 4. CDR3 size: 12 residues. The CDR3, as DNA: TGTGCCTGTGCAGCCTGGGGGATACAACTCATCTTT. Translated: CACAAWGIQLIF.

This clone is judged medium-sized. V gene TRDV2 combines with J gene TRDJ1; 10 positions agree with TRDD3. This CDR3 comprises 17 residues. Per germline, CDR1 GEAIGNYY and CDR2 EKD. V was pared by 0 bases and J by 0 bases, with 6 bases of the junction left unmatched. The chain's CDR3 is CACDTGVWGIHTDKLIF. Written as DNA, the CDR3 is TGTGCCTGTGACACCGGGGTGTGGGGGATACACACCGATAAACTCATCTTT.

This clone turned up a few times. The junction shows a germline mismatch at one end, possibly a read error. The chain carries TRDV1 and TRDJ1; 9 bases align to TRDD3. CDR1 is TSWWSYY and CDR2 is QGS in the germline V gene. CDR3 length: 19 amino acids. CDR3 bases: TGTGCTCTTGGGGAACTTCGTGGCTGGGGGATCCCCCTAACCGATAAACTCATCTTC. Translating it yields CALGELRGWGIPLTDKLIF.

The chain couples TRDV1 to TRDJ1; the match to TRDD3 covers 8 bases. The CDR3 runs 14 residues. Germline loops: CDR1 TSWWSYY, CDR2 QGS. J lost 0 bases, V lost 6 bases, and 3 bases had no gene match. CDR3 residues: CALGLGGYTDKLIF. The CDR3 DNA reads as TGTGCTCTTGGACTTGGGGGATACACCGATAAACTCATCTTT.

The chain links TRDV2 to TRDJ1; 7 bases align to TRDD3. From germline, CDR1 is GEAIGNYY and CDR2 EKD. The ends lost 9 bases at V and 0 bases at J; junction bases unmatched: 18. The CDR3 loop spans 17 amino acids. The chain's CDR3 is CATSLADTGSYTDKLIF. DNA for the CDR3: TGTGCCACCTCCCTAGCGGATACGGGATCGTACACCGATAAACTCATCTTT.

The chain links TRDV1 to TRDJ1; D gene uncertain. Germline values: CDR1 TSWWSYY, CDR2 QGS. The germline V and J ends were trimmed by 4 bases and 1 base, with 10 bases remaining between them. The length of the CDR3 is 14 residues. As DNA, the CDR3 is TGTGCTCTTGGGGGTTCCCGCCCCACCGATAAACTCATCTTT. This translates into CALGGSRPTDKLIF.

V usage is TRDV1 and J usage is TRDJ1; the D is unclear. This CDR3 contains 12 residues. Germline CDR1 reads TSWWSYY; CDR2 reads QGS. The V end lost 5 bases, the J end lost 0 bases, and 4 bases lay between the germline ends. CDR3 nucleotides: TGTGCTCTTGGGTATTACACCGATAAACTCATCTTT. Translating gives CALGYYTDKLIF.

The rearrangement uses TRDV1 and TRDJ1; TRDD3 matches 11 bases. The CDR3 length is 23 residues. Unmatched junction bases numbered 23, after V lost 0 bases and J lost 2 bases. Germline CDR1 and CDR2: TSWWSYY and QGS. CDR3: CALGELLKAAGGYSHGTTDKLIF. CDR3 bases: TGTGCTCTTGGGGAACTGCTTAAAGCTGCTGGGGGATACTCTCACGGAACAACCGATAAACTCATCTTT.

J is TRDJ1 and V is TRDV1; tentatively, D is TRDD3 (6 bases). The CDR3 loop spans 18 amino acids. The V gene lost 1 base and the J gene lost 0 bases, with 18 bases spanning the gap. The V gene's germline CDR1 is TSWWSYY and CDR2 QGS. The CDR3 sequence is CALGERLGTKKYTDKLIF. As DNA, the CDR3 is TGTGCTCTTGGGGAACGGCTGGGGACCAAAAAGTACACCGATAAACTCATCTTT.

A remark on this clone: In the same sample, other DNA sequences code for this CDR3. The chain joins TRDV1 to TRDJ1; 9 bases match TRDD3. J gave up 0 bases and V 0 bases, and 17 bases lay outside the gene matches. This CDR3 is built from 21 residues. Per the germline V gene, CDR1 is TSWWSYY and CDR2 is QGS. This CDR3 is CALGELVVGILGDKYTDKLIF. CDR3 in DNA: TGTGCTCTTGGGGAACTCGTAGTAGGGATACTGGGGGACAAGTACACCGATAAACTCATCTTT.

The rearrangement joins TRDV1 to TRDJ1; maybe TRDD2 (9 bases). Between the trimmed V and J ends, which lost 0 bases and 0 bases, there was a span of 26 bases. The CDR3 has 21 residues. Germline-derived CDR1 and CDR2 are TSWWSYY and QGS. The DNA for the CDR3 is TGTGCTCTTGGGGAACTACTCCTTCCTACGTCCTGGGGGACCTACACCGATAAACTCATCTTT. Translating it yields CALGELLLPTSWGTYTDKLIF.

This clone was recorded only once. Sequence at one end of the junction differs from germline and may be a read error. The J gene is TRDJ1, the V gene TRDV1; possible D gene TRDD3, 6 bases. CDR3 size: 21 residues. Germline V gene sequence: CDR1 TSWWSYY, CDR2 QGS. The CDR3 loop reads CARGELRGRRIPVVTPDKLIF. In nucleotides, the CDR3 is TGTGCTCGTGGGGAACTACGGGGGCGGCGGATACCCGTTGTAACACCCGATAAACTCATCTTT.

This clone turned up a few times. V and J are TRDV1 and TRDJ1, with 12 bases fitting TRDD3. The V segment lost 3 bases and the J segment 9 bases; nucleotides outside the gene matches: 20. The CDR3 spans 19 residues. Germline CDR1 TSWWSYY, CDR2 QGS. The CDR3 region has the DNA TGTGCTCTTGGGGATCGTTCCTACGCCGATACTGGGGGATACCAGGAACTCATCTTT. This gives the protein CALGDRSYADTGGYQELIF.

This rearrangement joins TRDV1 to TRDJ1; D possibly corresponds to TRDD3 (8 bases). CDR3 length: 21 amino acids. Germline CDR1 and CDR2: TSWWSYY and QGS. V shed 5 bases and J shed 0 bases, with 31 bases lying between them. The CDR3 region has the DNA TGTGCTCTTGGGTTATTCCTACCGGGGGATAACACCGGCCTATACACCGATAAACTCATCTTT. This gives the protein CALGLFLPGDNTGLYTDKLIF.

This clone was counted only a few times. The chain joins TRDV1 to TRDJ1; 9 nucleotides match TRDD3. The germline CDR1 and CDR2 sequences are TSWWSYY and QGS. CDR3 length: 23 residues. The V and J ends lost 1 base and 0 bases, in that order; junction bases with no gene match: 24. The CDR3 nucleotides are TGTGCTCTTGGGGAACCCTCGTCTCAAACCAGTACTGGGGGACCCCAGTACACCGATAAACTCATCTTT. Translation: CALGEPSSQTSTGGPQYTDKLIF.

This clone was counted many times. The chain employs TRDV1 and TRDJ1; TRDD3 aligns across 9 bases. Germline CDR1 reads TSWWSYY; CDR2 reads QGS. The V gene end was trimmed by 1 base and the J gene end by 0 bases; junction bases not matched to a gene: 18. The CDR3 is made up of 21 amino acids. As DNA, the CDR3 is TGTGCTCTTGGGGAACGCGGGGGACTGGGGGAGATCCTCTTGTACACCGATAAACTCATCTTT. It translates to CALGERGGLGEILLYTDKLIF.